The clone carrying this T cell receptor (beta chain) was observed a handful of times. The antigen is unknown. The data derive from a study of T-cell memory formation after mild COVID-19. 5'RACE primed at constant segments yielded TCR alpha and TCR beta cDNA libraries bearing sample barcodes and UMIs. MiXCR was run by TCRdb on the 5' RACE reads, yielding one entry per CDR3 protein. The table shows around 130,000 distinct CDR3 sequences, with more than 15% occurring only once. Whole-study findings and limits: Clones that contracted from day 15 to 85 were balanced CD4/CD8, while later expanders leaned CD4+. Memory cells collected pre-infection included some clones that later responded, suggesting cross-reactive memory joined. Second-wave clones with a day 37 peak had unconfirmed SARS-CoV-2 specificity.

The CDR3 has 15 residues. V lost 2 bases, J lost 6 bases, and 14 bases lay in between. The germline V gene has CDR1 SGHAT and CDR2 FQNNGV. This receptor was identified in a man aged 18 to 29 who had mild COVID-19 (a few samples of this study predate the infection). Cell type and time point are not known. This chain connects TRBV11-2 to TRBJ2-1; D may be TRBD1 (5 bases). The sequenced material came from PBMCs or a T cell subset sorted from them (not recorded which). CDR3 bases: TGTGCCAGCAGCTTAAATAGGGCAGGGTTCAATGAGCAGTTCTTC. Protein: CASSLNRAGFNEQFF.